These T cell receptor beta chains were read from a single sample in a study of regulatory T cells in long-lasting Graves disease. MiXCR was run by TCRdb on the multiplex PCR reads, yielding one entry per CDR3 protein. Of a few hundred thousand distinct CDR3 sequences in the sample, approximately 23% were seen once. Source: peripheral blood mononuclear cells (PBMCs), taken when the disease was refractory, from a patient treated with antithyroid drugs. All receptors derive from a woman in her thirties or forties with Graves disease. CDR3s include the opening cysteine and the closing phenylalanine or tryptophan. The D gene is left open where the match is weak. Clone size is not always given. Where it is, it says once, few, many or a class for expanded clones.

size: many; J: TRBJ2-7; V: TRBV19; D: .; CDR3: CASSSPGVSYEQYF; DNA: TGTGCCAGCAGTTCTCCCGGGGTTTCCTACGAGCAGTACTTC
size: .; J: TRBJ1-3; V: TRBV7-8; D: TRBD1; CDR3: CASTPTETGENTIYF; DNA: TGTGCCAGCACCCCAACTGAGACAGGGGAAAACACCATATATTTT
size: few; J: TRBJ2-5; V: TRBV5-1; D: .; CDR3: CASSSSSGEETQYF; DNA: TGCGCCAGCAGCTCGTCCTCCGGGGAAGAGACCCAGTACTTC
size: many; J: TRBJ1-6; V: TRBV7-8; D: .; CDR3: CASSLAESSHSPLHF; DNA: TGTGCCAGCAGCCTCGCCGAATCCTCCCATTCACCCCTCCACTTT
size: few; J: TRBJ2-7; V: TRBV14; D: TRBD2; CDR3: CASSQYLAGSGEQYF; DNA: TGTGCCAGCAGCCAATATCTAGCGGGAAGTGGCGAGCAGTACTTC
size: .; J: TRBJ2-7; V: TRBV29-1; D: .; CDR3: CSVRAGVLYEQYF; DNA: TGCAGCGTTCGTGCCGGGGTTCTTTACGAGCAGTACTTC
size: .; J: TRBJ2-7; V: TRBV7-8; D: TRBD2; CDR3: CASSLTGTSGTGEQYF; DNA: TGTGCCAGCAGCTTAACAGGGACTAGCGGTACCGGCGAGCAGTACTTC
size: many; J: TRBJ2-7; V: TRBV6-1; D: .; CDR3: CASRGRVSSYEQYF; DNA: TGTGCCAGCAGAGGACGGGTGAGCTCCTACGAGCAGTACTTC
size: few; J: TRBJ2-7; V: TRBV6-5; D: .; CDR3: CASSYSILEQYF; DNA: TGTGCCAGCAGTTACTCGATTCTCGAGCAGTACTTC
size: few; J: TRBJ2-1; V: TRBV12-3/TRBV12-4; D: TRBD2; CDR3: CASSFRLAGYNEQFF; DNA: TGTGCCAGCAGTTTTCGACTAGCGGGGTACAATGAGCAGTTCTTC